The rows below give T cell receptor beta chains drawn from one sample of a study of prognosis after radiotherapy for stage I lung cancer. TCRdb ran MiXCR on the multiplex PCR reads and lists one entry per CDR3 protein. Of 59,000 or so distinct CDR3 sequences in the sample, 26% were seen once. Sequences were derived from PBMCs, sampled before or after stereotactic body radiation therapy (not recorded which). These receptors came from a donor aged 50 or older with non-small cell lung cancer. CDR3s include the opening cysteine and the closing phenylalanine or tryptophan. The order of the fields is D gene, J gene, V gene, clone size, CDR3 DNA, CDR3 protein. The D gene is left open where the match is weak. A clone size is listed for some rows: how often the clone was seen (once, few, many), or a class if it is expanded.

>TRBD1|TRBJ1-1|TRBV5-1|many
TGCGCCAGCAGCGCGCACAGGGGGCGCGGGGGTACTGAAGCTTTCTTT
CASSAHRGRGGTEAFF
>NA|TRBJ2-2|TRBV19|many
TGTGCCAGTAGTATCTCGGGGTTGAGGACCGGGGAGCTGTTTTTT
CASSISGLRTGELFF
>NA|TRBJ1-4|TRBV19|many
TGTGCCAGTAGTGCGCAGGGTACGGCGGGGGAAAAACTGTTTTTT
CASSAQGTAGEKLFF
>NA|TRBJ2-2|TRBV7-8|NA
TGTGCCAACAGCTTATATGGAACAGGGTGGAACACCGGGGAGCTGTTTTTT
CANSLYGTGWNTGELFF
>NA|TRBJ2-3|TRBV14|many
TGTGCCAGCAGTTACGGGCCGATGGAGCAGTATTTT
CASSYGPMEQYF
>NA|TRBJ1-6|TRBV6-5|few
TGTGCCAGCAGTTACTCGGTCAGCTCCACTTCAACCCTCCACTTT
CASSYSVSSTSTLHF
>NA|TRBJ1-6|TRBV28|NA
TGTGCCAGCAGAAACAGATCAACCCTCCACTTT
CASRNRSTLHF
>NA|TRBJ1-1|TRBV19|many
TGTGCCAGTCTCCCCAGGGGGAACACTGAAGCTTTCTTT
CASLPRGNTEAFF
>TRBD2|TRBJ2-3|TRBV7-9|many
TGTGCCAGCAGCTTGGGAGCGGGGGGCTCAGATACGCAGTATTTT
CASSLGAGGSDTQYF
>NA|TRBJ1-5|TRBV24-1|many
TGTGCCACCAAGGGACAAGATAGCAATCAGCCCCAGCATTTT
CATKGQDSNQPQHF
>NA|TRBJ2-1|TRBV6-1|NA
TGTGCCAGCAGTAAGGGGTATTTAGTTTTGGACAATGAGCAGTTCTTC
CASSKGYLVLDNEQFF
>NA|TRBJ2-6|TRBV4-3|few
TGCGCCAGCAGCCAAGATCTAGGAGGGGCTGGGGCCAACGTCCTGACTTTC
CASSQDLGGAGANVLTF
>NA|TRBJ1-2|TRBV6-1|many
TGTGCCAGCAGTGCAGGACCGATAAACTATGGCTACACCTTC
CASSAGPINYGYTF
>NA|TRBJ1-1|TRBV19|many
TGTGCCAGTAGTTCGGCGAGAGGCACTGAAGCTTTCTTT
CASSSARGTEAFF
>TRBD2|TRBJ2-3|TRBV27|NA
TGTGCCAGCAGTTCCCTGGATAGCGGGCGCCTAACAGACACGCAGTATTTT
CASSSLDSGRLTDTQYF
>NA|TRBJ1-4|TRBV20-1|many
TGCAGTGCTAGAGGGACCGTGCGAGAAAAACTGTTTTTT
CSARGTVREKLFF
>TRBD1|TRBJ1-2|TRBV19|many
TGTGCCAGTAGTATAGTCCTTTCGGGACAGGGCTATGGCTACACCTTC
CASSIVLSGQGYGYTF
>NA|TRBJ1-1|TRBV6-1|many
TGTGCCAGCAGTACCGCTTGGGAAGCTTTCTTT
CASSTAWEAFF
>TRBD2|TRBJ2-3|TRBV19|many
TGTGCCAGTAGTACCTACCGGACTAGCGGGGAGGCAGATACGCAGTATTTT
CASSTYRTSGEADTQYF
>TRBD1|TRBJ1-2|TRBV13|many
TGTGCCAGCAGCTCGACCCAGGGACAGCTACGAGGCTACACCTTC
CASSSTQGQLRGYTF
>NA|TRBJ1-2|TRBV14|many
TGTGCCAGCAGCCAAGCCTCAGGGAGAGTGGGGGGCTACACCTTC
CASSQASGRVGGYTF
>NA|TRBJ1-3|TRBV5-1|many
TGCGCCAGCAGGCCCGGGGGGGCTCCCTCTGGAAACACCATATATTTT
CASRPGGAPSGNTIYF
>NA|TRBJ2-7|TRBV6-2/TRBV6-3|NA
TGTGCCAGCAGTTACTCGGGGGCTGACTACGAGCAGTACTTC
CASSYSGADYEQYF
>NA|TRBJ2-6|TRBV6-1|many
TGTGCCAGCACTACAGCTGGGGCCAACGTCCTGACTTTC
CASTTAGANVLTF
>TRBD2|TRBJ2-3|TRBV5-1|many
TGCGCCAGCAGCTGGGGACTAGCGGGGACCACAGATACGCAGTATTTT
CASSWGLAGTTDTQYF
>NA|TRBJ1-2|TRBV11-2|many
TGTGCCAGCAGCTTAGCGGCCGGGACGGGAGATGGCTACACCTTC
CASSLAAGTGDGYTF
>TRBD2|TRBJ2-7|TRBV27|many
TGTGCCAGCAGGAAGCGGGAGACCTCCTACGAGCAGTACTTC
CASRKRETSYEQYF
>NA|TRBJ1-5|TRBV12-3/TRBV12-4|many
TGTGCCAGCAGCCCGCCTACAGGGTCCAATCAGCCCCAGCATTTT
CASSPPTGSNQPQHF
>TRBD1|TRBJ1-1|TRBV20-1|many
TGCAGTGCGACAGGGGAACTGAACACTGAAGCTTTCTTT
CSATGELNTEAFF
>TRBD2|TRBJ2-3|TRBV6-1|many
TGTGCCAGCAGTAGCGGGGGGGCCGGGGGGACAGATACGCAGTATTTT
CASSSGGAGGTDTQYF
>NA|TRBJ2-5|TRBV20-1|many
TGCAGTGCCCTAGACAAGGGGGGCGCGGAGGAGACCCAGTACTTC
CSALDKGGAEETQYF
>NA|TRBJ1-3|TRBV5-1|many
TGCGCCAGCAGTACTGGGGAGAGGAACACCATATATTTT
CASSTGERNTIYF
>NA|TRBJ1-4|TRBV5-1|many
TGCGCCAGCAGCGCAGGGAGGGGGGATAATGAAAAACTGTTTTTT
CASSAGRGDNEKLFF
>TRBD2|TRBJ2-7|TRBV29-1|many
TGCAGCGTTATCCGGTCTAGCGGTGAATCCGAGCAGTACTTC
CSVIRSSGESEQYF
>NA|TRBJ2-2|TRBV7-2|many
TGTGCCAGCAGCCGGTCCTCCCCGTCCACCGGGGAGCTGTTTTTT
CASSRSSPSTGELFF
>NA|TRBJ2-7|TRBV10-1|many
TGCGCCAGCTCCCAGGGAGTAGGCTACGAGCAGTACTTC
CASSQGVGYEQYF
>TRBD2|TRBJ2-7|TRBV7-8|NA
TGTGCCAGCACTCAGGCGGGGGGGAGTGCGATCTACGAGCAGTACTTC
CASTQAGGSAIYEQYF
>NA|TRBJ1-1|TRBV12-3/TRBV12-4|many
TGTGCCAGTAGCTCTTCCTGGAGGCTGAACACTGAAGCTTTCTTT
CASSSSWRLNTEAFF
>NA|TRBJ2-1|TRBV9|many
TGTGCCAGCAGCGTAACAGCCGGGACGCACCACAATGAGCAGTTCTTC
CASSVTAGTHHNEQFF
>TRBD2|TRBJ2-3|TRBV12-3/TRBV12-4|many
TGTGCCAGCAGTTTAAGCGGGACTAGCGGGGGAGCTTTTCAGTATTTT
CASSLSGTSGGAFQYF
>NA|TRBJ1-1|TRBV5-4|few
TGTGCCAGCAGCCGCGGGGGGTGGGACACTGAAGCTTTCTTT
CASSRGGWDTEAFF
>TRBD1|TRBJ1-3|TRBV3-1|many
TGTGCCAGCAGCCATAGCCGGACAGGCGTTGGAAACACCATATATTTT
CASSHSRTGVGNTIYF
>TRBD2|TRBJ2-5|TRBV30|many
TGTGCCTGGAGGCCTAGCGGGGGGGCCCGAGAGACCCAGTACTTC
CAWRPSGGARETQYF
>TRBD1|TRBJ2-1|TRBV5-1|many
TGCGCCAGCAGCCGGGATGGGACAGGCACTAGATATACCAATGAGCAGTTCTTC
CASSRDGTGTRYTNEQFF
>TRBD2|TRBJ2-3|TRBV2|many
TGTGCCAGCATACTAGCGGGGGCCGGCTCACATACGCAGTATTTT
CASILAGAGSHTQYF
>TRBD2|TRBJ2-7|TRBV6-2/TRBV6-3|NA
TGTGCCAGCATCCCCTCGGGGGGGCCAGACTACGAGCAGTACTTC
CASIPSGGPDYEQYF
>TRBD1|TRBJ1-3|TRBV9|many
TGTGCCAGCAGCGCGAGGGGGGACAGGGTGACAGACACCATATATTTT
CASSARGDRVTDTIYF
>TRBD1|TRBJ1-6|TRBV6-1|NA
TGTGCCAGCAGTAACTGGGACAGGGTGCAGAATTCACCCCTCCAATTT
CASSNWDRVQNSPLQF
>TRBD1|TRBJ2-3|TRBV20-1|many
TGCAGTGCTGGCAAGACAGGGGCTGCCACAGATACGCAGTATTTT
CSAGKTGAATDTQYF
>TRBD2|TRBJ2-3|TRBV6-2/TRBV6-3|NA
TGTGCCAGCAACGACGGGTTTTGCGGGGGAACAGATACGCAGTATTTT
CASNDGFCGGTDTQYF